The 15 T cell receptor beta chains reported below all come from one sample, sequenced in a study of OX40 agonist ivuxolimab in advanced cancers. Repertoires were generated with immunoSEQ multiplex PCR, while TCRdb's copy carries only in-frame clones and drops some. The sample has 25,000 to 35,000 clones, approximately 83% seen once. Source: CD4+ or CD8+ T cells sorted from blood, taken in a trial of the OX40 agonist ivuxolimab. The receptors derive from an adult with an advanced solid tumor such as melanoma, head and neck, liver or kidney cancer.

The V and J genes are TRBV15 and TRBJ2-5; D is perhaps TRBD1 or TRBD2 (5 bases each). The CDR3 totals 15 residues. Germline CDR1 and CDR2: LNHNV and YYDKDF (reference sequence). V gave up 3 bases and J gave up 1 base, with 12 bases separating them. CDR3 protein: CATSRSGAVQETQYF. CDR3 DNA: TGTGCCACCAGCAGGTCCGGGGCGGTCCAAGAGACCCAGTACTTC.

V is TRBV6-1 and J is TRBJ1-2; no clear D gene. The CDR3 is 11 residues long. Trimming cost V 6 bases and J 10 bases, with 12 bases left between them. The V gene's germline CDR1 is MNHNS and CDR2 SASEGT. CDR3 sequence reads: CASSPSSDYTF. The CDR3 DNA is TGTGCCAGCAGCCCCAGCAGTGACTACACCTTC.

The sample holds one count of this clone. The chain joins TRBV4-1 to TRBJ2-7; D is possibly TRBD2 (7 bases). The CDR3 covers 15 residues. Germline V CDR1 and CDR2: MGHRA, YSYEKL. Trimming shortened V by 4 bases and J by 5 bases, and 18 bases separated the two germline ends. This chain's CDR3 is CASSRPSGGRNEQYF. Here the CDR3 DNA reads TGCGCCAGCAGCCGTCCCTCGGGGGGCCGGAACGAGCAGTACTTC.

This chain uses TRBV7-9 with TRBJ2-7; D possibly uses TRBD1 or TRBD2 (6 bases each). Germline lookup yields CDR1 SEHNR and CDR2 FQNEAQ (reference sequence). This CDR3 has 16 amino acids. Trimming took 5 bases from V and 2 from J, leaving 19 bases between them. CDR3 region: CASSLPRGVGTYEQYF. DNA of the CDR3: TGTGCCAGCAGCCTCCCTAGGGGGGTCGGGACCTACGAGCAGTACTTC.

The CDR3 sequence: CASSQDSTSGVYEQYF. In nucleotides, the CDR3 is TGCGCCAGCAGCCAAGATTCGACTAGCGGGGTCTACGAGCAGTACTTC. The genes are TRBV4-1 and TRBJ2-7; 11 bases map to TRBD2. The CDR3 is made up of 16 amino acids. CDR1 and CDR2 from the germline V gene are MGHRA and YSYEKL. V dropped 0 bases and J dropped 3; count of bases not matched to a gene: 4.

The chain has TRBV6-5 and TRBJ1-2, with TRBD1 matching over 7 bases. With V trimmed by 6 bases and J by 6 bases, 10 bases remained unmatched. Germline assignment: CDR1 MNHEY and CDR2 SVGAGI. This CDR3 spans 14 amino acids. This chain's CDR3 is CASSFKWDRDGYTF. The CDR3 DNA follows: TGTGCCAGCAGCTTTAAGTGGGACAGAGATGGCTACACCTTC.

V and J are TRBV7-8 and TRBJ2-3; 8 bases agree with TRBD2. Germline V gene data show CDR1 as SGHVS and CDR2 as FQNEAQ. With 6 bases clipped from V and 4 bases from J, the junction kept 3 bases outside the gene matches. The CDR3 totals 13 residues. The CDR3, as DNA: TGTGCCAGCAGACCCGGGGGGGCAGATACGCAGTATTTT. Translation gives CASRPGGADTQYF.

The chain carries TRBV30 and TRBJ2-3, with 8 positions matching TRBD2. The germline V gene has CDR1 GTSNPN and CDR2 SVGIG (reference sequence). CDR3 length equals 14 residues. With 3 bases clipped from V and 3 bases from J, the junction kept 5 bases outside the gene matches. This CDR3 reads CAWRVRGGTDTQYF. For the CDR3, the DNA is TGTGCCTGGAGAGTACGGGGGGGGACAGATACGCAGTATTTT.

This clone was observed once. The chain recombines TRBV27 with TRBJ2-2; 8 bases map to TRBD1. The CDR3 loop spans 15 amino acids. V lost 7 bases and J lost 5; bases outside the gene matches: 9. Germline CDR1 MNHEY, CDR2 SMNVEV (reference sequence). The CDR3 region is CASTQGALLTGELFF. In nucleotides, the CDR3 is TGTGCCAGCACCCAGGGGGCGCTTTTGACCGGGGAGCTGTTTTTT.

The chain employs TRBV27 and TRBJ1-2; maybe TRBD1 (5 bases). V was shortened by 3 bases and J by 4 bases, with 15 bases between the two germline ends. The CDR3 spans 15 residues. In germline, CDR1 is MNHEY, CDR2 SMNVEV (reference sequence). The CDR3 region is CASSFTGTVAYGYTF. The DNA for the CDR3 is TGTGCCAGCAGTTTTACCGGGACCGTAGCCTATGGCTACACCTTC.

The chain uses TRBV7-8 and TRBJ2-7, with D perhaps TRBD1 (5 bases). This CDR3 comprises 15 residues. V was shortened by 4 bases and J by 0 bases, with 13 bases between the two germline ends. Germline V CDR1 and CDR2: SGHVS, FQNEAQ. The CDR3 DNA is TGTGCCAGCAGCTCACACCAGGGCCCCTCCTACGAGCAGTACTTC. As protein: CASSSHQGPSYEQYF.

This clone has just one count. This chain links TRBV4-1 with TRBJ2-4, with 8 bases fitting TRBD2. The V segment lost 4 bases and the J segment 6 bases; nucleotides outside the gene matches: 5. The CDR3 runs 14 residues. Germline-derived CDR1 and CDR2 are MGHRA and YSYEKL. The CDR3 reads CASSLGAGGNIQYF. CDR3 nucleotides: TGCGCCAGCAGCCTGGGGGCGGGAGGAAACATTCAGTACTTC.

This clone was seen once. The rearrangement links TRBV10-1 to TRBJ2-7; 7 bases align to TRBD1. The CDR3 covers 13 residues. The trim removed 5 bases at V and 2 bases at J, leaving 3 bases unmatched. Germline V lookup: CDR1 WNHNN, CDR2 SYGVQD (reference sequence). The CDR3 loop is CASSRDRAYEQYF. DNA for the CDR3: TGCGCCAGCAGTAGGGACAGAGCCTACGAGCAGTACTTC.

Concerning this clone itself: Other DNA sequences in the same sample also yield this CDR3. The rearrangement joins TRBV19 to TRBJ2-7, with 8 bases fitting TRBD1. V shed 3 bases, J shed 4 bases, and the junction held 2 bases outside the gene matches. The germline CDR1 and CDR2 sequences are LNHDA and SQIVND (reference sequence). The CDR3 is 13 amino acids. CDR3 residues: CASSIGTGYEQYF. In DNA, the CDR3 is TGTGCCAGTAGTATTGGGACAGGATACGAGCAGTACTTC.

The chain couples TRBV2 to TRBJ2-1; TRBD1 matches at 9 bases. V gave up 8 bases and J gave up 6 bases; unmatched junction bases: 11. CDR1 and CDR2 (germline): SNHLY, FYNNEI. This CDR3 spans 15 amino acids. Written as DNA, the CDR3 is TGTGCCAGCGGAGTTGGGACAGGGATCGGCAATGAGCAGTTCTTC. This translates into CASGVGTGIGNEQFF.